The clone carrying this T cell receptor (beta chain) was picked up a small number of times. The junction departs from the called germline gene at one end, perhaps through a read error. The source of the sample is a study of CD8 T cells in Susac syndrome. The T cells that were sequenced for TCR beta were CD8+ and CD4+ cells from blood. The authors negatively isolated CD8+ and CD4+ T cells and FACS-enriched TEMRA cells. An input of about 0.45 to 1 ug of RNA was subjected to reverse transcription using random hexamers. Amplification of TCR beta CDR3 used immunoSEQ multiplex PCR across 54 Vbeta and 13 Jbeta. TCRdb ran MiXCR on the immunoSEQ multiplex PCR reads and lists one entry per CDR3 protein. The repertoire holds about 250,000 distinct CDR3 sequences, around 95% seen once, with 0.065% to 0.08% in the top ten. Per germline, CDR1 SGHRS and CDR2 YFSETQ. The CDR3 spans 14 residues.

The sequencing sample was made of CD4+ T cells from PBMCs. The sequence was obtained from a human donor with multiple sclerosis. The V gene is TRBV5-1, the J gene TRBJ2-1; TRBD2 matches at 9 bases. CDR3 loop: CASRLAGGANEQFF. The CDR3 region has the DNA TGCGCCAGCAGATTGGCGGGAGGGGCCAATGAGCAGTTCTTC.